This TCR beta chain was found in a study of shared clonotypes between healthy human individuals. Study-wide background: Donors were a couple of women and three men aged 18 to 49.

Trimming cost V 0 bases and J 5 bases, with 7 bases left between them. CDR3 length equals 13 residues. CDR1 and CDR2 from the germline V gene are MRHNA and SNTAGT. For every subset, genomic DNA was evenly distributed across several immunoSEQ plates. Sequenced by immunoSEQ multiplex PCR; TCRdb stores in-frame clones only, minus some. Among roughly 500,000 clones listed, around 79% were seen once. Those who donated were healthy HIV-negative adults, with no recent acute infections or vaccinations reported. When samples were unsorted, tens of millions of PBMCs were used for genomic DNA. The TCR was taken from a woman in her thirties or forties in good health. Some clones in this sample may be carry-over from other donors' samples. This chain joins TRBV6-4 and TRBJ2-5, with D tentatively TRBD2 (6 bases). What was sequenced was PBMCs. In DNA form, the CDR3 reads TGTGCCAGCAGTGACTCGGCGGGGGAGACCCAGTACTTC. Protein: CASSDSAGETQYF.